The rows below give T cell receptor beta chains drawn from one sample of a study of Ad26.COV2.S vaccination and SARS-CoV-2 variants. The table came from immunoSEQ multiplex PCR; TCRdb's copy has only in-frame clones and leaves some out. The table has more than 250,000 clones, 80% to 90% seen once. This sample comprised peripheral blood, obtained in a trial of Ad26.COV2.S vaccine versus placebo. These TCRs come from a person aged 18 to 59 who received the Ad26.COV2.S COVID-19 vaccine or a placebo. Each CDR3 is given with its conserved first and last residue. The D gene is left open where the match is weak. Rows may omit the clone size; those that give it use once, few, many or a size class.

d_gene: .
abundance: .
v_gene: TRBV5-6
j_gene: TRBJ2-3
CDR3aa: CASSLADTQYF
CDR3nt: TGTGCCAGCAGCTTAGCAGATACGCAGTATTTT

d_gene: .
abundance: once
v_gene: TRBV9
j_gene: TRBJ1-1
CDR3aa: CASSARAAPTPTEAFF
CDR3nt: TGTGCCAGCAGCGCGAGGGCCGCCCCGACCCCCACTGAAGCTTTCTTT

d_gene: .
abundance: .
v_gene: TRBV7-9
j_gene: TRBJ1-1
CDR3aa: CASSFEGGTEAFF
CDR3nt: TGTGCCAGCAGCTTTGAAGGGGGCACTGAAGCTTTCTTT

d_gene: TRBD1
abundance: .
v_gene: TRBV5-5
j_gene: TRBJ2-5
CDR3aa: CASSLSMTGGQETQYF
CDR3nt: TGTGCCAGCAGCTTGTCCATGACAGGGGGCCAAGAGACCCAGTACTTC

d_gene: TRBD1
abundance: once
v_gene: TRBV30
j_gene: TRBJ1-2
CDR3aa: CAWSVQGTGVGYTF
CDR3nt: TGTGCCTGGAGTGTACAAGGGACAGGGGTTGGCTACACCTTC

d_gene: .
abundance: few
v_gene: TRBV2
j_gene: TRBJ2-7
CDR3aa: CASSVDRSSYEQYF
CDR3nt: TGTGCCAGCAGTGTCGACAGGAGCTCCTACGAGCAGTACTTC

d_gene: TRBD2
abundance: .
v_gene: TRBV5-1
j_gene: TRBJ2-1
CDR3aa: CASSLGTSYNEQFF
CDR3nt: TGCGCCAGCAGCCTAGGGACTAGTTATAATGAGCAGTTCTTC

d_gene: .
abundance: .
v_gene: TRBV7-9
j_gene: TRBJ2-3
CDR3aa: CASSLGQSTDTQYF
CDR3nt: TGTGCCAGCAGCTTAGGGCAAAGCACAGATACGCAGTATTTT

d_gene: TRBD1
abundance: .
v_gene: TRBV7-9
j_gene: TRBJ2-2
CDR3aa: CASSRRSGDRAGGELFF
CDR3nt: TGTGCCAGCAGCCGTCGATCTGGCGACAGGGCTGGCGGGGAGCTGTTTTTT

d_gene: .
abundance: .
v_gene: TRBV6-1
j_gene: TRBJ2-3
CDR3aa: CASSDVALSSSPDTQYF
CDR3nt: TGTGCCAGCAGTGATGTAGCCCTTTCTTCAAGTCCAGATACGCAGTATTTT

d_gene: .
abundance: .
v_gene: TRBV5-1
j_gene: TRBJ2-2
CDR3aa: CASSLIEGSGELFF
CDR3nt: TGCGCCAGCAGCTTGATCGAAGGGTCCGGGGAGCTGTTTTTT

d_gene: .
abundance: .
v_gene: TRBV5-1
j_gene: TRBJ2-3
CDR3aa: CASSFHRQDTQYF
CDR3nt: TGCGCCAGCAGCTTTCATCGACAGGATACGCAGTATTTT

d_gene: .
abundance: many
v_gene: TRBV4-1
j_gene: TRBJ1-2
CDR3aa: CASSQDRDTHVYGYTF
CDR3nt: TGCGCCAGCAGCCAAGATAGGGACACTCACGTCTATGGCTACACCTTC

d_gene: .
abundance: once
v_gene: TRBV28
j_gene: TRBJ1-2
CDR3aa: CASSFHRANYGYTF
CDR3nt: TGTGCCAGCAGTTTTCACAGAGCTAACTATGGCTACACCTTC

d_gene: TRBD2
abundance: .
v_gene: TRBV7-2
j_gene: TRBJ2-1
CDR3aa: CASSRLATEQFF
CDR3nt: TGTGCCAGCAGCCGACTAGCAACTGAGCAGTTCTTC

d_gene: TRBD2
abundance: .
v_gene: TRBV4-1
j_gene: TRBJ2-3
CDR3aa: CASSHLGLAGVQTDTQYF
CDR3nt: TGCGCCAGCAGCCATTTAGGACTAGCGGGGGTTCAAACAGATACGCAGTATTTT

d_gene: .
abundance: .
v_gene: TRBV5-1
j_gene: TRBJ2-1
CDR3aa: CASSPSSPYSSYNEQFF
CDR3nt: TGCGCCAGCAGCCCCTCGAGCCCCTACAGCTCCTACAATGAGCAGTTCTTC

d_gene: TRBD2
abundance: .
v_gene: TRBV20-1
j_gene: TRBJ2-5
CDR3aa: CSASSGTSGGFQETQYF
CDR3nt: TGCAGTGCTAGTTCTGGGACTAGCGGGGGATTCCAAGAGACCCAGTACTTC

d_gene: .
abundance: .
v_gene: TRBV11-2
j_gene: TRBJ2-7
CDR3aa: CASSLSESYEQYF
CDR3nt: TGTGCCAGCAGCTTAAGTGAGAGTTACGAGCAGTACTTC

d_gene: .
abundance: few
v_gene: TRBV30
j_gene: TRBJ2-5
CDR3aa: CAWSEETQYF
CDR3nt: TGTGCCTGGAGTGAGGAGACCCAGTACTTC

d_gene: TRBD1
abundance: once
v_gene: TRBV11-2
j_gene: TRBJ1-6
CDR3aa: CASSLGTAWSPLHF
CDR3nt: TGTGCCAGCAGCCTCGGGACAGCCTGGTCACCCCTCCACTTT

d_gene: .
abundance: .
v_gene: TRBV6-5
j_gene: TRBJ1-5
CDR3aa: CASRVGLGQPQHF
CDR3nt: TGTGCCAGTAGGGTGGGGCTGGGGCAGCCCCAGCATTTT

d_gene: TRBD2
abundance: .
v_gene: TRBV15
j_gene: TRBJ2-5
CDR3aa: CATSRVQREGKETQYF
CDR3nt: TGTGCCACCAGCAGAGTACAGCGGGAGGGGAAAGAGACCCAGTACTTC

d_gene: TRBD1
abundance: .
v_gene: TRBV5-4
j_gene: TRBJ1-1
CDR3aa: CASSPGQGETEAFF
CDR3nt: TGTGCCAGCAGCCCCGGACAGGGAGAGACCGAAGCTTTCTTT